What follows are 31 T cell receptor beta chains derived from one specimen sequenced in a study of a mutant IDH1 vaccine in newly diagnosed glioma. Method: immunoSEQ multiplex PCR; TCRdb's copy keeps in-frame clones and lacks some. Here the sample spans around 53,000 clones, 91% being singletons. These receptors' targets are unknown. The time point was: week 11, during vaccination. Every single dose of the vaccine, 300 ug of mutant IDH1 20-mer peptide, came with topical imiquimod. Specimen: PBMCs, collected from a glioma patient whose treatment included an IDH1 peptide vaccine. The receptor set was obtained from a man between 45 and 60 years old with glioma.

The chain has TRBV29-1 and TRBJ1-1; possible D gene TRBD1, 6 bases. This CDR3 comprises 14 residues. In germline, CDR1 is SQVTM, CDR2 ANQGSEA. The V gene lost 0 bases and the J gene lost 5 bases, with 13 bases spanning the gap. In nucleotides, the CDR3 is TGCAGCGTTGAAGAGCAGGGTAGGGGGACTGAAGCTTTCTTT. It codes for CSVEEQGRGTEAFF.

The chain combines TRBV6-5 with TRBJ1-2; the match to TRBD1 covers 8 bases. The V gene end was trimmed by 7 bases and the J gene end by 3 bases; junction bases not matched to a gene: 10. The CDR3 consists of 15 residues. Germline CDR1 MNHEY, CDR2 SVGAGI. CDR3: CASTSMGQVYYGYTF. CDR3 DNA: TGTGCCAGCACTAGTATGGGACAGGTATACTATGGCTACACCTTC.

The chain joins TRBV25-1 to TRBJ2-1, with D possibly matching TRBD2 (5 bases). V was cut by 5 bases and J by 7 bases, with 15 bases left in between. Per germline, CDR1 MGHDK and CDR2 SYGVNS. The CDR3 contains 14 residues. The CDR3 sequence is CASSSTVSGNEQFF. The CDR3, as DNA: TGTGCCAGCAGTTCCACGGTATCGGGGAATGAGCAGTTCTTC.

This clone appeared a few times. The rearrangement uses TRBV30 and TRBJ2-7, with 7 nucleotides matching TRBD2. From germline, CDR1 is GTSNPN and CDR2 SVGIG (reference sequence). This CDR3 region has 13 residues. Losses at the gene ends were 1 base for V and 2 bases for J; bases not matched to a gene: 2. Written as DNA, the CDR3 is TGTGCCTGGAGTGGGGACTATACCTACGAGCAGTACTTC. Translating it yields CAWSGDYTYEQYF. Full variable domain (remainder filled in from reference TRBV30 and TRBJ2-7): SQTIHQWPATLVQPVGSPLSLECTVEGTSNPNLYWYRQAAGRGLQLLFYSVGIGQISSEVPQNLSASRPQDRQFILSSKKLLLSDSGFYLCAWSGDYTYEQYFGPGTRLTVT.

CDR3 protein: CASSSLRQGAIAEAFF. DNA of the CDR3: TGTGCCAGCAGCTCTTTACGACAGGGGGCGATCGCTGAAGCTTTCTTT. The chain uses TRBV28 and TRBJ1-1, with 10 bases identical to TRBD1. This CDR3 is built from 16 residues. Losses at the gene ends were 6 bases for V and 6 bases for J; bases not matched to a gene: 13. CDR1 and CDR2 (germline): MDHEN, SYDVKM.

The J gene is TRBJ2-3, the V gene TRBV10-2; weak D call: TRBD2 (6 bases). V was clipped by 6 bases and J by 4 bases, with 11 bases between them. CDR1 is WSHSY and CDR2 is SAAADI in the germline V gene. The length of the CDR3 is 13 residues. CDR3 coding DNA: TGCGCCAGCAGGATAGCGGCCGCAGATACGCAGTATTTT. This sequence encodes CASRIAAADTQYF.

The chain recombines TRBV14 with TRBJ2-1; D is uncertain. V was cut by 2 bases and J by 10 bases, with 15 bases left in between. Per the germline V gene, CDR1 is SGHDN and CDR2 is FVKESK. The CDR3 has 14 amino acids. The CDR3 protein is CASSQTRGLGEQFF. The CDR3 region has the DNA TGTGCCAGCAGCCAAACCCGTGGCCTAGGAGAGCAGTTCTTC.

CDR3 protein: CASATGNTEAFF. The CDR3, as DNA: TGTGCCAGCGCCACGGGGAACACTGAAGCTTTCTTT. The chain recombines TRBV13 with TRBJ1-1; D not certain. CDR1 PRHDT and CDR2 FYEKMQ come from the germline V gene (reference sequence). This CDR3 is built from 12 residues. The germline V and J ends were trimmed by 8 bases and 1 base, with 8 bases remaining between them. The complete variable domain, with remaining parts taken from reference TRBV13 and TRBJ1-1, reads AAGVIQSPRHLIKEKRETATLKCYPIPRHDTVYWYQQGPGQDPQFLISFYEKMQSDKGSIPDRFSAQQFSDYHSELNMSSLELGDSALYFCASATGNTEAFFGQGTRLTVV.

This chain links TRBV7-9 with TRBJ1-3; the D gene is possibly TRBD1 (5 bases). V lost 4 bases and J lost 1, with 14 bases in between. The V gene's germline CDR1 is SEHNR and CDR2 FQNEAQ (reference sequence). The CDR3 is 16 residues long. Written as DNA, the CDR3 is TGTGCCAGCAGCTCGAGAGAGGGGATTTCTGGAAACACCATATATTTT. It encodes CASSSREGISGNTIYF. The variable domain in full, with the rest retrieved from reference TRBV7-9 and TRBJ1-3, is DTGVSQNPRHKITKRGQNVTFRCDPISEHNRLYWYRQTLGQGPEFLTYFQNEAQLEKSRLLSDRFSAERPKGSFSTLEIQRTEQGDSAMYLCASSSREGISGNTIYFGEGSWLTVV.

This clone occurred a few times. The V gene is TRBV5-1, the J gene TRBJ2-3; no definite D call. Trimming removed 4 bases at V and 2 bases at J, with 11 bases between. The CDR3 runs to 14 residues. The germline CDR1 and CDR2 sequences are SGHRS and YFSETQ. DNA for the CDR3: TGCGCCAGCAGCCGGAAGGGATCCACAGATACGCAGTATTTT. This gives the protein CASSRKGSTDTQYF.

V gene TRBV10-1 combines with J gene TRBJ2-7, with D maybe TRBD1 (6 bases). V shed 4 bases and J shed 6 bases, with 13 bases lying between them. The CDR3 totals 13 residues. Germline V gene lookup returns CDR1 WNHNN and CDR2 SYGVQD (reference sequence). CDR3 region: CASSGSGAGEQYF. The CDR3 DNA is TGCGCCAGCAGTGGGTCAGGGGCCGGCGAGCAGTACTTC.

The rearrangement uses TRBV11-1 and TRBJ1-1; D gene uncertain. CDR3 length: 13 amino acids. Looked up from germline, CDR1 is SGHAT and CDR2 is FQDESV (reference sequence). V was clipped by 0 bases and J by 12 bases, with 14 bases between them. The CDR3 protein is CASSLARRDMTFF. DNA of the CDR3: TGTGCCAGCAGCTTAGCGAGGCGGGATATGACTTTCTTT.

This chain links TRBV5-8 with TRBJ2-5; D remains unclear. In germline, CDR1 is SGHTS, CDR2 YDEGEE. V was pared by 4 bases and J by 2 bases, with 6 bases between. The CDR3 has 12 amino acids. The CDR3 DNA is TGTGCCAGCAGCAAGCAACAAGAGACCCAGTACTTC. Translation: CASSKQQETQYF.

Relative to its sample, this clone is medium-sized. The chain has TRBV28 and TRBJ1-2; 10 nucleotides line up with TRBD1. Trimming at V came to 5 bases and at J to 5 bases, leaving 5 bases not matched to a gene. CDR3 length: 14 amino acids. The germline gives CDR1 MDHEN, CDR2 SYDVKM. CDR3 in amino acids: CASSTTGGNYGYTF. The CDR3, as DNA: TGTGCCAGCAGTACGACAGGGGGCAATTATGGCTACACCTTC.

This rearrangement joins TRBV7-3 to TRBJ1-5; D unresolved. Germline CDR1 and CDR2: SGHTA and FQGTGA. V gave up 4 bases and J gave up 4 bases, with 8 bases separating them. The length of the CDR3 is 13 residues. The CDR3 DNA follows: TGTGCCAGCAGCTCGGACCGAAATCAGCCCCAGCATTTT. Translation gives CASSSDRNQPQHF.

The rearrangement joins TRBV30 to TRBJ1-5; no firm D call. This CDR3 is built from 14 residues. Germline loops: CDR1 GTSNPN, CDR2 SVGIG (reference sequence). V gave up 2 bases and J gave up 1 base, with 9 bases separating them. CDR3 sequence: CAWSLGMSNQPQHF. Written as DNA, the CDR3 is TGTGCCTGGAGTTTAGGAATGAGCAATCAGCCCCAGCATTTT.

The rearrangement joins TRBV28 to TRBJ2-1; 14 bases agree with TRBD2. Trimming at V came to 5 bases and at J to 6 bases, leaving 3 bases not matched to a gene. Germline values: CDR1 MDHEN, CDR2 SYDVKM. The CDR3 covers 15 residues. CDR3 nucleotide sequence: TGTGCCAGCAGTATCGGGACTAGCGGGAGCAATGAGCAGTTCTTC. This encodes CASSIGTSGSNEQFF.

The chain links TRBV9 to TRBJ2-3; weak D call: TRBD1 (5 bases). The germline CDR1 and CDR2 sequences are SGDLS and YYNGEE. The CDR3 loop spans 16 amino acids. The V end was cut by 5 bases, the J end by 0 bases, with 16 bases between. CDR3: CASSPRQRPSTDTQYF. As DNA, the CDR3 is TGTGCCAGCAGTCCACGACAGCGACCTAGCACAGATACGCAGTATTTT.

The CDR3 loop is CASTPQGAFNEQFF. CDR3 nucleotide sequence: TGTGCCAGCACCCCTCAGGGCGCGTTCAATGAGCAGTTCTTC. The V and J genes are TRBV7-9 and TRBJ2-1; D is perhaps TRBD1 (5 bases). The V gene's germline CDR1 is SEHNR and CDR2 FQNEAQ (reference sequence). V was cut by 7 bases and J by 6 bases, with 16 bases left in between. This CDR3 is 14 amino acids long.

This chain uses TRBV27 with TRBJ2-2; D could derive from TRBD1 or TRBD2 (5 bases each). V was trimmed by 4 bases and J by 6 bases, leaving 9 bases between them. CDR3 length equals 13 residues. CDR1 and CDR2 from the germline V gene are MNHEY and SMNVEV (reference sequence). CDR3 in amino acids: CASSSLGAGELFF. The CDR3 bases are TGTGCCAGCAGTTCGTTGGGGGCCGGGGAGCTGTTTTTT.

Notes on this clone: Likely a read error: the CDR3 ends without its conserved phenylalanine or tryptophan. It is unclear where the CDR3 begins or ends on the DNA, so no DNA is shown, and the CDR3 is as TCRdb lists it. The genes are TRBV5-6 and TRBJ1-2; the D segment call TRBD1 is taken from the table without a DNA check. The CDR3 numbers 13 amino acids, ends counted. Germline V gene sequence: CDR1 SGHDT, CDR2 YYEEEE. CDR3 in amino acids: CASSFAGTGGAEA.

The V gene is TRBV11-2, the J gene TRBJ2-7; TRBD2 aligns across 9 bases. V shed 5 bases, J shed 4 bases, and the junction held 12 bases outside the gene matches. This CDR3 has 16 residues. Per germline, CDR1 SGHAT and CDR2 FQNNGV. CDR3 bases: TGTGCCAGCAGCCCCGTGCGGGGGGGCAATAGTTACGAGCAGTACTTC. This translates into CASSPVRGGNSYEQYF.

The V call is TRBV28, the J call TRBJ1-1; TRBD1 matches 7 bases. CDR1 and CDR2 (germline): MDHEN, SYDVKM. Trimming removed 6 bases from V and 8 bases from J; junction bases left unmatched: 6. The length of the CDR3 is 12 residues. The CDR3 loop is CASSVRTGEAFF. The CDR3 DNA reads as TGTGCCAGCAGCGTCCGGACAGGAGAAGCTTTCTTT.

The chain is built from TRBV7-9 and TRBJ1-1; 7 bases agree with TRBD1. This CDR3 spans 13 amino acids. V gave up 3 bases and J gave up 6 bases; unmatched junction bases: 4. Germline loops: CDR1 SEHNR, CDR2 FQNEAQ (reference sequence). Here the CDR3 reads CASSFRTGAEAFF. Here the CDR3 DNA reads TGTGCCAGCAGCTTTAGAACAGGGGCTGAAGCTTTCTTT.

This sequence joins TRBV6-6 and TRBJ1-1; D is undetermined. CDR3 length: 11 amino acids. Germline-derived CDR1 and CDR2 are MNHNY and SVGAGI (reference sequence). V was cut by 5 bases and J by 9 bases, with 10 bases left in between. The CDR3 DNA is TGTGCCAGCAGTCCAGGAACCAAAGCTTTCTTT. Protein sequence: CASSPGTKAFF.

The CDR3 DNA is TGTGCCAGCAGCTTACCTAAAAGGGGAAACACCATATATTTT. This sequence encodes CASSLPKRGNTIYF. The chain has TRBV7-8 and TRBJ1-3; D is ambiguous. Per germline, CDR1 SGHVS and CDR2 FQNEAQ. The CDR3 extends over 14 amino acids. V lost 2 bases and J lost 4, with 9 bases in between.

This chain connects TRBV5-1 to TRBJ2-5; 8 bases agree with TRBD2. The CDR3 has 15 residues. Germline trimming cut 1 base from V and 2 bases from J; bases unmatched to any gene: 4. Germline V gives CDR1 SGHRS, CDR2 YFSETQ. CDR3 sequence reads: CASSLSAGGQETQYF. Here the CDR3 DNA reads TGCGCCAGCAGCTTGTCCGCGGGGGGTCAAGAGACCCAGTACTTC.

The chain employs TRBV7-6 and TRBJ2-2; TRBD1 matches at 9 bases. Germline values: CDR1 SGHVS, CDR2 FNYEAQ. CDR3 length: 15 amino acids. V was pared by 6 bases and J by 2 bases, with 4 bases of the junction left unmatched. The CDR3 region is CASRRTGANTGELFF. The CDR3 nucleotides read TGTGCCAGCAGGCGGACAGGGGCTAACACCGGGGAGCTGTTTTTT.

This clone was found once. This chain connects TRBV6-5 to TRBJ2-7, with TRBD1 matching 8 bases. The junction had 3 bases not matched to a gene; V was cut back by 5 bases and J by 6 bases. This CDR3 contains 12 residues. In germline, CDR1 is MNHEY, CDR2 SVGAGI. CDR3 region: CASSQDRGEQYF. CDR3 nucleotide sequence: TGTGCCAGCAGTCAAGACAGGGGCGAGCAGTACTTC.

V and J are TRBV7-8 and TRBJ2-5; D remains ambiguous. Deletions cut 7 bases from V and 5 bases from J, with 17 bases between. CDR1 SGHVS and CDR2 FQNEAQ come from the germline V gene. The CDR3 has 14 amino acids. The CDR3 here is CASTSKRVRETQYF. The CDR3 region has the DNA TGTGCCAGCACCTCCAAAAGGGTCCGGGAGACCCAGTACTTC.

The chain has TRBV5-4 and TRBJ2-3; perhaps TRBD1 as D (5 bases). V was cut by 3 bases and J by 0 bases, with 11 bases left in between. The CDR3 runs to 15 residues. The germline CDR1 and CDR2 sequences are SGHNT and YYREEE (reference sequence). CDR3 sequence reads: CASSSQGLSTDTQYF. CDR3 nucleotide sequence: TGTGCCAGCAGCTCCCAGGGCTTGAGCACAGATACGCAGTATTTT.